Here is one TCR beta chain with its context. Primed by a sample-barcoded 5' primer and a J-beta primer mix, a second PCR proceeded for 7 to 11 cycles. Unique molecular identifiers of 12 random nucleotides labeled each cDNA. TCRdb fed the 5' RACE reads into MiXCR, producing one record per CDR3 protein. The table records about 930,000 distinct CDR3 sequences, 25% to 30% of them present only once. Trimming stripped 6 bases from V and 6 bases from J, with 22 bases between. Looked up from germline, CDR1 is DFQATT and CDR2 is SNEGSKA (reference sequence). The CDR3 has 15 residues. This record belongs to a study of blood T cells in healthy people across ages. This same sample was also part of a study on T cells of mothers and their children. That work states: Within related and unrelated pairs, thymic selection shapes TCR recombination output in a similar way. Among related mother-child pairs, overlap was slightly higher than in unrelated pairs, though not significantly.

Sequences were obtained from blood. The V call is TRBV20-1, the J call TRBJ2-3; maybe TRBD1 (5 bases). This receptor was identified in a woman between 40 and 50 years old in good health. CDR3 loop: CSAQATIRARDTQYF. CDR3 in DNA: TGCAGTGCCCAAGCAACGATCAGGGCCCGGGATACGCAGTATTTT.